This T cell receptor (beta chain) appears in the sequencing data of a study of cytomegalovirus exposure and HLA in healthy donors. Points from the study as a whole: Roughly uniform sequencing depth across donors was assumed, possibly incorrectly. Under in vitro conditions, a few CMV-associated chains were confirmed as specific for CMV antigens.

CDR3 length equals 15 residues. Germline assignment: CDR1 LNHNV and CDR2 YYDKDF (reference sequence). Trimming stripped 3 bases from V and 1 base from J, with 10 bases between. The PCR had 60 Vbeta and 13 Jbeta primers. The data were produced by immunoSEQ multiplex PCR, yet TCRdb's version contains in-frame clones alone and is incomplete. The clone table shows about 130,000 clones, with the ten largest holding 2%. Notes on this clone: Antigen: not known.

The material sequenced was PBMCs. This chain joins TRBV15 and TRBJ1-3; D gene ambiguous. The TCR sequence derives from a woman aged 60-75 years in good health and CMV-seronegative. The CDR3 reads CATSSELVSGNTIYF. CDR3 in DNA: TGTGCCACCAGCAGCGAACTCGTTTCTGGAAACACCATATATTTT.